This TCR beta chain was recorded in a study of breast tumors, draining lymph nodes, adjacent tissues. Samples came from axillary lymph nodes draining the breast cancer. TCRdb fed the multiplex PCR reads into MiXCR, producing one record per CDR3 protein. Of 200,000 to 250,000 distinct CDR3 sequences in the sample, 32% were seen once. V was clipped by 6 bases and J by 3 bases; unmatched bases: 6. Germline CDR1 MNHEY, CDR2 SVGAGI. The CDR3 runs to 15 residues. The chain has TRBV6-5 and TRBJ2-3; 10 bases match TRBD2. The clonotype originates from a female donor with breast cancer. Some clones in this sample may be carry-over from other donors' samples. Sequences were obtained from axillary lymph node tissue. CDR3 sequence reads: CASSVLAGVTDTQYF. The CDR3 DNA is TGTGCCAGCAGCGTGCTAGCGGGAGTTACAGATACGCAGTATTTT.